These 15 T cell receptor beta chains share one sample of origin, sequenced in a study of blood T cell repertoires in COVID-19 (dated by TCRdb to about 2020). The library was generated by the immunoSEQ multiplex PCR assay. TCRdb re-hosts the immuneACCESS table, in-frame sequences only. Its copies lack some clones; in the studies checked, an unresolved V gene accounts for under half of them, and the cause for the rest is not known. For this sample there are over 100,000 clones; more than 85% appear just once. The ten largest clonotypes hold about a fifth of the sample. Sample: peripheral blood. The receptors here all came from a human donor with acute or convalescent COVID-19. The donor label of this sample is uncertain.

The chain links TRBV7-6 to TRBJ2-2, with D maybe TRBD1 (6 bases). The CDR3 spans 15 residues. The germline V gene encodes CDR1 SGHVS and CDR2 FNYEAQ. Trimming took off 8 bases at V and 6 bases at J, with 19 bases between the two ends. The CDR3 nucleotides are TGTGCCAGCGGCAGACAGGCAATAGGGGCCGGGGAGCTGTTTTTT. Translation gives CASGRQAIGAGELFF.

This chain uses TRBV5-6 with TRBJ2-1; D is uncertain. CDR1 is SGHDT, CDR2 YYEEEE, per germline. V lost 1 base to trimming and J lost 6 bases, with 8 bases between them. This CDR3 region has 13 residues. In DNA, the CDR3 is TGTGCCAGCAGCTTGCCCCCCATCAATGAGCAGTTCTTC. This translates into CASSLPPINEQFF.

This clone was counted between two and nine times. The chain employs TRBV2 and TRBJ1-4, with D maybe TRBD1 (5 bases). CDR1 is SNHLY, CDR2 FYNNEI, per germline. The CDR3 runs 14 residues. V lost 3 bases, J lost 7 bases, and 12 bases lay in between. The CDR3 here is CASSEVDSGEKLFF. In DNA, the CDR3 is TGTGCCAGCAGTGAGGTAGACAGTGGTGAAAAACTGTTTTTT.

This chain uses TRBV4-2 with TRBJ1-5; TRBD1 matches 7 bases. Germline-derived CDR1 and CDR2 are LGHNA and YNFKEQ. The V segment lost 1 base and the J segment 0 bases; nucleotides outside the gene matches: 6. This CDR3 region has 17 residues. The CDR3 DNA sequence: TGTGCCAGCAGCCAAGCCGACAGGGCGCATAGCAATCAGCCCCAGCATTTT. Translation: CASSQADRAHSNQPQHF.

The rearrangement joins TRBV14 to TRBJ2-2; 10 bases fit TRBD2. CDR1 and CDR2 from the germline V gene are SGHDN and FVKESK. There are 18 residues in the CDR3. Germline trimming cut 0 bases from V and 5 bases from J; bases unmatched to any gene: 9. The CDR3 DNA reads TGTGCCAGCAGCCAAGAAATGGCTAGCGGGAGTAGTACCGGGGAGCTGTTTTTT. It codes for CASSQEMASGSSTGELFF. The entire variable domain, with the rest obtained from reference TRBV14 and TRBJ2-2, is as follows: EAGVTQFPSHSVIEKGQTVTLRCDPISGHDNLYWYRRVMGKEIKFLLHFVKESKQDESGMPNNRFLAERTGGTYSTLKVQPAELEDSGVYFCASSQEMASGSSTGELFFGEGSRLTVL.

V is TRBV4-3 and J is TRBJ1-1; D unclear. Germline CDR1 LGHNA, CDR2 YSLEER. Trimming removed 0 bases from V and 7 bases from J, with 9 bases in between. This CDR3 region has 13 residues. The CDR3 sequence is CASSQDRGGEAFF. The CDR3 coding sequence is TGCGCCAGCAGCCAAGATCGAGGTGGTGAAGCTTTCTTT.

This chain connects TRBV29-1 to TRBJ2-5, with D unclear. This CDR3 contains 13 residues. Deletions cut 3 bases from V and 1 base from J, with 9 bases between. Per germline, CDR1 SQVTM and CDR2 ANQGSEA. In nucleotides, the CDR3 is TGCAGCGTTGATGTTGCGGCCCAAGAGACCCAGTACTTC. Translated, it gives CSVDVAAQETQYF.

V usage is TRBV7-2 and J usage is TRBJ2-3, with D unclear. The CDR3 is 12 residues long. CDR1 is SGHTA, CDR2 FQGNSA, per germline. V shed 6 bases and J shed 4 bases, with 8 bases lying between them. CDR3 DNA sequence: TGTGCCAGCAGAAATAGCCCAGATACGCAGTATTTT. It yields the protein CASRNSPDTQYF.

The DNA for the CDR3 is TGTGCCAGCACGTCTAACTATGGCTACACCTTC. Translating gives CASTSNYGYTF. The chain employs TRBV7-2 and TRBJ1-2, with unresolved D. Germline values: CDR1 SGHTA, CDR2 FQGNSA. There are 11 residues in the CDR3. V lost 7 bases and J 0 bases, leaving 3 bases between the germline ends.

The chain combines TRBV10-3 with TRBJ1-2; weak D call: TRBD1 (6 bases). The CDR3 contains 14 residues. The germline V gene has CDR1 ENHRY and CDR2 SYGVKD. Trimming took 0 bases from V and 8 from J, leaving 13 bases between them. In DNA, the CDR3 is TGTGCCATCAGTGAGTCTTGGCAGGGGATAGGCTACACCTTC. Protein: CAISESWQGIGYTF.

This clone appeared a single time. The rearrangement uses TRBV5-4 and TRBJ1-2; D might be TRBD1 (6 bases). The V gene's germline CDR1 is SGHNT and CDR2 YYREEE (reference sequence). The CDR3 runs 13 residues. The V and J ends lost 0 bases and 8 bases respectively, with 11 bases between them. The CDR3 protein is CASSLADREGYTF. CDR3 sequence (DNA): TGTGCCAGCAGCTTGGCGGACAGAGAAGGCTACACCTTC.

V is TRBV3-1 (or the pseudogene TRBV3-2) and J is TRBJ1-5, with D perhaps TRBD1 (5 bases). Trimming took 1 base from V and 5 from J, leaving 9 bases between them. There are 14 residues in the CDR3. Germline CDR1 and CDR2: LGHDT and YNNKEL (reference sequence). Here the CDR3 reads CASSQGTGYQPQHF. The CDR3 DNA is TGTGCCAGCAGCCAAGGAACAGGTTATCAGCCCCAGCATTTT.

The chain links TRBV4-2 to TRBJ1-2, with D maybe TRBD1 (5 bases). CDR3 length: 16 amino acids. Germline assignment: CDR1 LGHNA and CDR2 YNFKEQ. Trimming took off 0 bases at V and 8 bases at J, with 19 bases between the two ends. The CDR3 region has the DNA TGTGCCAGCAGCCAAGAACACCCCCCCAGGGCTCGGGGCTACACCTTC. Its protein product is CASSQEHPPRARGYTF.

V gene TRBV28 combines with J gene TRBJ2-4, with 8 bases fitting TRBD2. From germline, CDR1 is MDHEN and CDR2 SYDVKM. V lost 6 bases, J lost 4 bases, and 26 bases stayed unmatched. CDR3 size: 21 residues. In DNA, the CDR3 is TGTGCCAGCAGCCCGGGACTAGGGAGGTCTATGGACTGGGGTGGGAAAAACATTCAGTACTTC. The encoded protein is CASSPGLGRSMDWGGKNIQYF. The variable domain in full, completed from reference TRBV28 and TRBJ2-4, reads DVKVTQSSRYLVKRTGEKVFLECVQDMDHENMFWYRQDPGLGLRLIYFSYDVKMKEKGDIPEGYSVSREKKERFSLILESASTNQTSMYLCASSPGLGRSMDWGGKNIQYFGAGTRLSVL.

This clone was recorded only once. The gene calls are TRBV6-6 and TRBJ1-5, with a possible D match to TRBD1 (6 bases). Germline V gives CDR1 MNHNY, CDR2 SVGAGI (reference sequence). CDR3 length: 16 residues. Trimming stripped 2 bases from V and 8 bases from J, with 19 bases between. The CDR3 loop is CASSYAGGKGEEPQHF. DNA of the CDR3: TGTGCCAGCAGTTACGCGGGGGGTAAGGGGGAAGAGCCCCAGCATTTT.